The clone carrying this TCR beta chain is labeled as medium-sized. Genomic DNA was employed as the template in profiling TCR beta VDJ and CDR3. In TCRdb, the reads were re-called with MiXCR into one record per CDR3 protein. The table lists 35,000 to 45,000 distinct CDR3 sequences, about 65% of them singletons. The sample comes from a study of CD8+CD57+ T cells in acquired aplastic anemia. Study-level background: On average, healthy donors gave about 10.8 million reads for CD4+ cells.

Germline loops: CDR1 LNHDA, CDR2 SQIVND (reference sequence). The CDR3 extends over 15 amino acids. V was clipped by 3 bases and J by 7 bases, with 13 bases between them. The material sequenced was sorted CD4+, CD8+, or CD8+CD57+ T cells (not recorded which) from PBMCs. The origin of this receptor is a human donor in good health, serving as a control. The chain uses TRBV19 and TRBJ1-6; D remains ambiguous. CDR3 in amino acids: CASSIPGYRNSPLHF. Here the CDR3 DNA reads TGTGCCAGTAGTATCCCGGGGTATCGGAATTCACCCCTCCACTTT.